This TCR beta chain was sequenced in a study of CD8 T cells in Susac syndrome. CD8+ and CD4+ T cells taken from blood had their TCR beta sequenced. Findings and limits, study-wide: Total CD8+ repertoires held around 16 Susac-specific public clones, while CD8+ TEMRA repertoires held several. Maximal CD8+ clonal expansion in Susac was observed within TEMRA cells and among active patients.

Trimming shortened V by 6 bases and J by 3 bases, and 18 bases separated the two germline ends. The CDR3 is 15 residues long. CDR1 is KGHSH and CDR2 is LQKENI in the germline V gene. To note about this clonotype: Its antigen is not identified.

RNA in amounts of roughly 0.5 to 1 ug was reverse transcribed with random hexamers. The immunoSEQ assay covered 54 Vbeta and 13 Jbeta segments for CDR3. MiXCR was run by TCRdb on the immunoSEQ multiplex PCR reads, yielding one entry per CDR3 protein. The sample yields around 170,000 distinct CDR3 sequences, 95% seen once. The receptor was derived from a human donor with Susac syndrome. Sequencing used CD8+ T cells from PBMCs. The V call is TRBV18, the J call TRBJ2-7; either TRBD1 or TRBD2 may fit D (5 bases each). The CDR3 reads CASSLTGRDGYEQYF. The CDR3 bases are TGTGCCAGCTCGCTTACGGGACGGGACGGCTACGAGCAGTACTTC. The whole variable domain, filled in from reference TRBV18 and TRBJ2-7, reads NAGVMQNPRHLVRRRGQEARLRCSPMKGHSHVYWYRQLPEEGLKFMVYLQKENIIDESGMPKERFSAEFPKEGPSILRIQQVVRGDSAAYFCASSLTGRDGYEQYFGPGTRLTVT.